This T cell receptor (beta chain) emerged from a study of OX40 agonist ivuxolimab in advanced cancers. Overall study context: Every 2 weeks, patients got intravenous ivuxolimab at one of six dose levels (0.01-10 mg/kg). Over 30% of patients had received prior checkpoint inhibitor therapy. The study enrolled dose-escalation patients with hepatocellular carcinoma, melanoma, renal cell or head and neck cancer.

On this clone: Other DNA sequences from this sample encode an identical CDR3 as well.

Clones were read by immunoSEQ multiplex PCR, and TCRdb kept only the in-frame ones, dropping some. Of roughly 9,700 clones in the sample, about 80% are singletons; the top ten hold 30%. The sample was CD4+ or CD8+ T cells sorted from blood, taken in a trial of the OX40 agonist ivuxolimab. This receptor was identified in an adult with an advanced solid tumor such as melanoma, head and neck, liver or kidney cancer.

The CDR3 DNA reads as TGTGCCAGCAGTGAGATACCGAACACTGAAGCTTTCTTT. It specifies CASSEIPNTEAFF. The genes are TRBV6-4 and TRBJ1-1; D is unclear. From germline, CDR1 is MRHNA and CDR2 SNTAGT. V lost 3 bases, J lost 1 base, and 6 bases lay in between. The length of the CDR3 is 13 residues.